The next 20 T cell receptor beta chains were all read from a single sample in a study of cytomegalovirus exposure and HLA in healthy donors. 13 Jbeta primers and 60 Vbeta primers were used for the PCR. Generated by immunoSEQ multiplex PCR, the TCRdb table keeps only in-frame clones and is missing some. This table holds about 110,000 clones, 60% to 85% found once. Sequenced input: PBMCs. These receptors all stem from a female donor in good health and CMV-seropositive.

The rearrangement uses TRBV5-6 and TRBJ1-2; maybe TRBD1 (6 bases). This CDR3 spans 17 amino acids. Between the trimmed V and J ends, which lost 2 bases and 1 base, there was a span of 18 bases. The germline V gene encodes CDR1 SGHDT and CDR2 YYEEEE. CDR3 protein: CASSFPPGQLVNYGYTF. In DNA, the CDR3 is TGTGCCAGCAGCTTCCCACCCGGACAGTTAGTTAACTATGGCTACACCTTC. The whole variable domain, remainder taken from reference TRBV5-6 and TRBJ1-2, is DAGVTQSPTHLIKTRGQQVTLRCSPKSGHDTVSWYQQALGQGPQFIFQYYEEEERQRGNFPDRFSGHQFPNYSSELNVNALLLGDSALYLCASSFPPGQLVNYGYTFGSGTRLTVV.

The chain links TRBV30 to TRBJ2-2; 10 bases are a match to TRBD2. CDR1 is GTSNPN and CDR2 is SVGIG in the germline V gene (reference sequence). V was clipped by 3 bases and J by 4 bases; unmatched bases: 2. This CDR3 has 14 residues. The CDR3 coding sequence is TGTGCCTGGAGAAGGACTAGCGGCACCGGGGAGCTGTTTTTT. Translated, it gives CAWRRTSGTGELFF. Together with reference TRBV30 and TRBJ2-2, the CDR3 gives the full variable domain: SQTIHQWPATLVQPVGSPLSLECTVEGTSNPNLYWYRQAAGRGLQLLFYSVGIGQISSEVPQNLSASRPQDRQFILSSKKLLLSDSGFYLCAWRRTSGTGELFFGEGSRLTVL.

Regarding this clone: Relative to the germline gene, one junction end is altered; a read error may explain this. The gene calls are TRBV7-7 and TRBJ2-2, with a tentative D call TRBD2 (6 bases). Germline V gene lookup returns CDR1 SSHAT and CDR2 FNYEAQ (reference sequence). This CDR3 comprises 14 residues. DNA of the CDR3: TGTGCTAGCAGCTTCGGGAGACTCACCGGGGAGCTGTTTTTT. Its translation: CASSFGRLTGELFF.

The CDR3 protein is CASSKRWQGESEPYNEQFF. In DNA, the CDR3 is TGTGCCAGCAGCAAACGTTGGCAGGGGGAATCAGAACCCTACAATGAGCAGTTCTTC. The chain combines TRBV21-1 with TRBJ2-1; TRBD1 is the table's D call and was not checked against the DNA. TRBV21-1 is a known pseudogene. This CDR3 contains 19 residues.

This clone turned up a few times. This sequence joins TRBV28 and TRBJ2-1; 10 nucleotides match TRBD2. The germline gives CDR1 MDHEN, CDR2 SYDVKM. V gave up 8 bases and J gave up 5 bases; unmatched junction bases: 9. The CDR3 sequence is 15 residues long. CDR3 residues: CASALWTSGDNEQFF. CDR3 DNA sequence: TGTGCCAGCGCCCTCTGGACTAGCGGTGACAATGAGCAGTTCTTC.

This clone was counted only a few times. The chain recombines TRBV7-2 with TRBJ1-2; 7 bases match TRBD1. V lost 5 bases and J lost 1; bases outside the gene matches: 4. The germline CDR1 and CDR2 sequences are SGHTA and FQGNSA. The CDR3 runs to 14 residues. This chain's CDR3 is CASSPTGVNYGYTF. The CDR3 nucleotides are TGTGCCAGCAGCCCTACAGGGGTTAACTATGGCTACACCTTC. The variable domain in full, completed from reference TRBV7-2 and TRBJ1-2, reads GAGVSQSPSNKVTEKGKDVELRCDPISGHTALYWYRQSLGQGLEFLIYFQGNSAPDKSGLPSDRFSAERTGGSVSTLTIQRTQQEDSAVYLCASSPTGVNYGYTFGSGTRLTVV.

The genes are TRBV11-3 and TRBJ2-1; maybe TRBD1 (6 bases). Germline loops: CDR1 SGHNT, CDR2 YENEEA. The CDR3 loop spans 13 amino acids. Deletions cut 5 bases from V and 8 bases from J, with 13 bases between. The CDR3, as DNA: TGTGCCAGCAGCCCGAACAGGGTTGATGAGCAGTTCTTC. This codes for CASSPNRVDEQFF.

The chain links TRBV19 to TRBJ1-1; 10 bases match TRBD1. V trimming: 5 bases; J trimming: 1 base; junction bases outside the gene matches: 1. CDR1 and CDR2 (germline): LNHDA, SQIVND (reference sequence). The CDR3 extends over 14 amino acids. CDR3 in DNA: TGTGCCAGTAGTTGGGACAGGGGGAACACTGAAGCTTTCTTT. This gives the protein CASSWDRGNTEAFF.

CDR3 nucleotides: TGTGCCAGCAGCTTAATGGGTCAGGGGGTGGATGAAAAACTGTTTTTT. Translation gives CASSLMGQGVDEKLFF. The J gene is TRBJ1-4, the V gene TRBV7-9; 7 nucleotides agree with TRBD1. The CDR3 has 16 amino acids. Germline CDR1 and CDR2: SEHNR and FQNEAQ (reference sequence). Germline trimming cut 2 bases from V and 6 bases from J; bases unmatched to any gene: 9.

V is TRBV10-2 and J is TRBJ1-2; no clear D gene. The germline V gene encodes CDR1 WSHSY and CDR2 SAAADI. The CDR3 has 15 amino acids. Trimming removed 0 bases from V and 8 bases from J, with 16 bases in between. CDR3 sequence reads: CASSESRAAGYGYTF. The DNA for the CDR3 is TGCGCCAGCAGTGAGTCGAGGGCGGCCGGGTACGGCTACACCTTC.

V gene TRBV4-2 combines with J gene TRBJ2-3; 11 nucleotides match TRBD2. Germline loops: CDR1 LGHNA, CDR2 YNFKEQ. This CDR3 is 17 amino acids long. The ends lost 1 base at V and 4 bases at J; junction bases unmatched: 7. Written as DNA, the CDR3 is TGTGCCAGCAGCCAAGGGATAGCGGGGGGGTTTTCAGATACGCAGTATTTT. This translates into CASSQGIAGGFSDTQYF.

The gene calls are TRBV4-1 and TRBJ1-5; 10 positions match TRBD1. V lost 1 base and J lost 6; bases outside the gene matches: 12. The CDR3 is 18 residues long. Germline assignment: CDR1 MGHRA and CDR2 YSYEKL. The CDR3 DNA is TGCGCCAGCAGCCAAGCCCCGGACAGGGGGTTCGGAGGTCAGCCCCAGCATTTT. It codes for CASSQAPDRGFGGQPQHF.

This clone has a single count. The CDR3 loop is CASSASLQRGGHNEQFF. The CDR3 nucleotides are TGTGCCAGCAGCGCCTCCTTACAGCGGGGGGGCCACAATGAGCAGTTCTTC. V usage is TRBV9 and J usage is TRBJ2-1; 10 bases fit TRBD2. The J segment lost 5 bases and the V segment lost 3 bases, leaving 11 bases of the junction unmatched. The CDR3 totals 17 residues. CDR1 is SGDLS and CDR2 is YYNGEE in the germline V gene.

The CDR3 loop is CATQDREENEQFF. CDR3 DNA sequence: TGTGCCACGCAGGACAGGGAGGAGAATGAGCAGTTCTTC. The V and J genes are TRBV15 and TRBJ2-1, with 8 bases matching TRBD1. Trimming removed 9 bases from V and 7 bases from J; junction bases left unmatched: 8. Germline V gene data show CDR1 as LNHNV and CDR2 as YYDKDF (reference sequence). The CDR3 is 13 amino acids.

V and J are TRBV10-3 and TRBJ2-7, with 13 nucleotides matching TRBD2. The trim removed 7 bases at V and 1 base at J, leaving 4 bases unmatched. Looked up from germline, CDR1 is ENHRY and CDR2 is SYGVKD. The CDR3 sequence is 15 residues long. CDR3 bases: TGTGCCATCAATGTGGGACTAGCGGGATCCTACGAGCAGTACTTC. It translates to CAINVGLAGSYEQYF.

The V call is TRBV5-5, the J call TRBJ2-5; 11 bases agree with TRBD2. J gave up 3 bases and V 1 base, and 11 bases lay outside the gene matches. Germline V gene data show CDR1 as SGHKS and CDR2 as YYEKEE (reference sequence). The CDR3 is 18 residues long. The CDR3 loop is CASSLIGRSTSGKETQYF. DNA of the CDR3: TGTGCCAGCAGCTTGATCGGACGTTCGACTAGCGGGAAAGAGACCCAGTACTTC.

The chain uses TRBV28 and TRBJ1-4, with D unresolved. The germline CDR1 and CDR2 sequences are MDHEN and SYDVKM. This CDR3 contains 14 residues. V dropped 10 bases and J dropped 1 base, with 13 bases sitting between them. CDR3 amino acids: CATLGGITNEKLFF. The CDR3 DNA reads as TGTGCCACCCTAGGAGGGATAACTAATGAAAAACTGTTTTTT.

This chain joins TRBV9 and TRBJ2-2, with D tentatively TRBD1 (5 bases). Germline V CDR1 and CDR2: SGDLS, YYNGEE. V was cut by 0 bases and J by 2 bases, with 8 bases left in between. The CDR3 runs 15 residues. Here the CDR3 reads CASSVGQGNTGELFF. DNA of the CDR3: TGTGCCAGCAGCGTAGGTCAGGGCAACACCGGGGAGCTGTTTTTT. Combining the CDR3 with reference TRBV9 and TRBJ2-2 gives the whole variable domain DSGVTQTPKHLITATGQRVTLRCSPRSGDLSVYWYQQSLDQGLQFLIQYYNGEERAKGNILERFSAQQFPDLHSELNLSSLELGDSALYFCASSVGQGNTGELFFGEGSRLTVL.

The CDR3 region is CASSQDRGRTNEQFF. The CDR3 coding sequence is TGCGCCAGCAGCCAGGACAGGGGGCGAACCAATGAGCAGTTCTTC. The chain couples TRBV4-1 to TRBJ2-1; 11 bases are shared with TRBD1. After removal of 3 bases from V and 6 bases from J, the junction contained 4 bases not matched to a gene. This CDR3 has 15 amino acids. Germline values: CDR1 MGHRA, CDR2 YSYEKL.

For this clone: Different DNA sequences within this sample yield the same CDR3. V usage is TRBV5-1 and J usage is TRBJ2-7, with unresolved D. Trimming took 3 bases from V and 0 from J, leaving 10 bases between them. The CDR3 totals 14 residues. Germline CDR1 is SGHRS and CDR2 is YFSETQ. As DNA, the CDR3 is TGCGCCAGCAGCTCTGGCGGCAGCTCCTACGAGCAGTACTTC. Protein: CASSSGGSSYEQYF.